The next 25 T cell receptor beta chains were all read from a single sample in a study of long-term antiretroviral therapy in people with HIV. With survey level as its setting, the immunoSEQ assay was v3.0. Sequencing was performed with immunoSEQ multiplex PCR; in TCRdb, only in-frame clones are kept and a portion is missing. The sample gives tens of thousands of clones, around four fifths of which show up once; over 6.5% is in the top ten. The source material was unsorted PBMCs, sampled 0.4 years before starting antiretroviral therapy. The receptors stem from a man younger than 30 with HIV.

This chain uses TRBV7-9 with TRBJ1-5; TRBD1 agrees at 7 bases. Per germline, CDR1 SEHNR and CDR2 FQNEAQ (reference sequence). V lost 6 bases, J lost 6 bases, and 11 bases stayed unmatched. This CDR3 is 15 amino acids long. CDR3 nucleotides: TGTGCCAGCAGTTCCGGGACAGATAATGCTCAGCCCCAGCATTTT. Protein sequence: CASSSGTDNAQPQHF. Full variable domain (rest looked up from reference TRBV7-9 and TRBJ1-5): DTGVSQNPRHKITKRGQNVTFRCDPISEHNRLYWYRQTLGQGPEFLTYFQNEAQLEKSRLLSDRFSAERPKGSFSTLEIQRTEQGDSAMYLCASSSGTDNAQPQHFGDGTRLSIL.

The chain combines TRBV6-6 with TRBJ2-7; 8 nucleotides align to TRBD1. V was pared by 5 bases and J by 3 bases, with 9 bases of the junction left unmatched. The CDR3 is made up of 15 amino acids. Germline-derived CDR1 and CDR2 are MNHNY and SVGAGI (reference sequence). The DNA of the CDR3 is TGTGCCAGCAGTACAGACAGGGGTGGGGGCTACGAGCAGTACTTC. It encodes CASSTDRGGGYEQYF.

The J gene is TRBJ2-7, the V gene TRBV7-2; 7 positions agree with TRBD2. The CDR3 runs 15 residues. V lost 1 base to trimming and J lost 2 bases; unmatched junction nucleotides: 5. Germline V gives CDR1 SGHTA, CDR2 FQGNSA. The CDR3 nucleotides read TGTGCCAGCAGCTTAGACGGGGGGTTAACCTACGAGCAGTACTTC. Its protein is CASSLDGGLTYEQYF.

The chain couples TRBV5-6 to TRBJ2-7; D is ambiguous. The V gene's germline CDR1 is SGHDT and CDR2 YYEEEE. CDR3 size: 12 residues. Deletions cut 3 bases from V and 2 bases from J, with 6 bases between. The CDR3 is CASSSDAYEQYF. DNA for the CDR3: TGTGCCAGCAGCTCGGATGCCTACGAGCAGTACTTC.

J is TRBJ2-3 and V is TRBV6-1, with unresolved D. The CDR3 covers 15 residues. From germline, CDR1 is MNHNS and CDR2 SASEGT. Trimming removed 5 bases from V and 2 bases from J, with 14 bases in between. The CDR3 reads CASSFDPTITDTQYF. In DNA, the CDR3 is TGTGCCAGCAGTTTCGACCCAACGATCACAGATACGCAGTATTTT.

This clone has just one count. V and J are TRBV7-2 and TRBJ2-7; no clear D. The CDR3 contains 11 residues. V lost 2 bases to trimming and J lost 3 bases, with 2 bases between them. Germline values: CDR1 SGHTA, CDR2 FQGNSA. DNA of the CDR3: TGTGCCAGCAGCTTATACTACGAGCAGTACTTC. Encoded protein: CASSLYYEQYF.

The rearrangement links TRBV12-5 to TRBJ2-7; TRBD2 is a possible D gene (7 bases). Germline CDR1 and CDR2: LGHNT and FRNRAP. Trimming cost V 5 bases and J 0 bases, with 8 bases left between them. There are 13 residues in the CDR3. Here the CDR3 DNA reads TGTGCTAGTGGTGGGGGGGCCTCCTACGAGCAGTACTTC. Protein sequence: CASGGGASYEQYF.

V gene TRBV6-5 combines with J gene TRBJ2-7; the match to TRBD2 covers 9 bases. Germline V gene lookup returns CDR1 MNHEY and CDR2 SVGAGI. With V trimmed by 6 bases and J by 5 bases, 5 bases remained unmatched. The CDR3 runs 13 residues. CDR3 region: CASRSLAGDEQYF. The CDR3 DNA is TGTGCCAGCAGGTCTTTAGCGGGAGACGAGCAGTACTTC.

The chain has TRBV14 and TRBJ1-6, with D possibly being TRBD1 (5 bases). This CDR3 comprises 17 residues. V shed 4 bases and J shed 9 bases, with 22 bases lying between them. Per the germline V gene, CDR1 is SGHDN and CDR2 is FVKESK. CDR3 residues: CASSPTDRQRLGSPLHF. The CDR3 nucleotides are TGTGCCAGCAGCCCAACCGACCGACAGCGCCTTGGTTCACCCCTCCACTTT.

The V and J genes are TRBV27 and TRBJ2-7, with TRBD1 matching 11 bases. Germline V gene data show CDR1 as MNHEY and CDR2 as SMNVEV (reference sequence). The CDR3 is 17 amino acids. V lost 1 base, J lost 2 bases, and 7 bases stayed unmatched. CDR3 coding DNA: TGTGCCAGCAGTTTATTGAGGACAGGGGGCAGGACCTACGAGCAGTACTTC. It codes for CASSLLRTGGRTYEQYF.

This clone was observed a handful of times. The CDR3 sequence is CASSLGAREQYF. The CDR3 DNA reads as TGTGCCAGCAGCTTGGGAGCGCGGGAGCAGTACTTC. The chain uses TRBV5-4 and TRBJ2-7, with D unresolved. This CDR3 contains 12 residues. Germline-derived CDR1 and CDR2 are SGHNT and YYREEE (reference sequence). With 0 bases removed from V and 7 bases from J, the gap between germline ends came to 8 bases.

The chain employs TRBV5-1 and TRBJ2-3, with 9 bases identical to TRBD1. Per germline, CDR1 SGHRS and CDR2 YFSETQ. The CDR3 contains 15 residues. V shed 4 bases and J 2 bases; nucleotides not matched to a gene: 5. Written as DNA, the CDR3 is TGCGCCAGCAGCCACGTACAGGGGGCCACAGATACGCAGTATTTT. Its translation is CASSHVQGATDTQYF.

The chain carries TRBV28 and TRBJ2-1; TRBD1 aligns across 9 bases. The CDR3 extends over 15 amino acids. The trim removed 6 bases at V and 8 bases at J, leaving 11 bases unmatched. Germline CDR1 MDHEN, CDR2 SYDVKM. The CDR3 loop reads CASRPGQGRDDEQFF. The CDR3 DNA is TGTGCCAGCAGGCCGGGACAGGGAAGGGACGATGAGCAGTTCTTC. The whole variable domain, remainder taken from reference TRBV28 and TRBJ2-1, is DVKVTQSSRYLVKRTGEKVFLECVQDMDHENMFWYRQDPGLGLRLIYFSYDVKMKEKGDIPEGYSVSREKKERFSLILESASTNQTSMYLCASRPGQGRDDEQFFGPGTRLTVL.

The rearrangement joins TRBV19 to TRBJ2-7; TRBD1 matches at 7 bases. Germline V gene lookup returns CDR1 LNHDA and CDR2 SQIVND (reference sequence). The CDR3 runs to 15 residues. The V gene end was trimmed by 7 bases and the J gene end by 1 base; junction bases not matched to a gene: 10. CDR3 bases: TGTGCCAGTACCATCGGGCAGGGGGTTTCCTACGAGCAGTACTTC. Its protein product is CASTIGQGVSYEQYF. The variable domain in full, completed from reference TRBV19 and TRBJ2-7, reads DGGITQSPKYLFRKEGQNVTLSCEQNLNHDAMYWYRQDPGQGLRLIYYSQIVNDFQKGDIAEGYSVSREKKESFPLTVTSAQKNPTAFYLCASTIGQGVSYEQYFGPGTRLTVT.

The chain joins TRBV7-2 to TRBJ1-2, with D possibly TRBD1 on 5 matching bases. Germline V gene sequence: CDR1 SGHTA, CDR2 FQGNSA. CDR3 length: 15 residues. Trimming took 3 bases from V and 8 from J, leaving 19 bases between them. The CDR3 DNA reads TGTGCCAGCAGCTTTCCATGGGGACGGGGGGGAGGCTACACCTTC. Its translation: CASSFPWGRGGGYTF.

The chain recombines TRBV2 with TRBJ2-7; TRBD2 agrees at 11 bases. This CDR3 has 15 residues. Germline trimming cut 4 bases from V and 3 bases from J; bases unmatched to any gene: 5. The V gene's germline CDR1 is SNHLY and CDR2 FYNNEI. CDR3 sequence reads: CASSAWTSGHYEQYF. The CDR3 nucleotides read TGTGCCAGCAGTGCCTGGACTAGCGGGCACTACGAGCAGTACTTC.

This rearrangement joins TRBV7-8 to TRBJ2-7; perhaps TRBD1 as D (5 bases). Trimming took 1 base from V and 3 from J, leaving 7 bases between them. The CDR3 sequence is 13 residues long. Germline CDR1 is SGHVS and CDR2 is FQNEAQ. The CDR3 here is CASSLGRDYEQYF. DNA of the CDR3: TGTGCCAGCAGCTTAGGCAGGGACTACGAGCAGTACTTC.

The rearrangement joins TRBV2 to TRBJ1-3; D possibly corresponds to TRBD1 (5 bases). Germline V gives CDR1 SNHLY, CDR2 FYNNEI. The germline V and J ends were trimmed by 7 bases and 0 bases, with 10 bases remaining between them. The CDR3 covers 14 residues. The CDR3 reads CASTTGRSGNTIYF. CDR3 sequence (DNA): TGTGCCAGCACAACAGGCCGCTCTGGAAACACCATATATTTT.

This clone was observed once. The CDR3 sequence is CASSESSWASHPYF. As DNA, the CDR3 is TGCGCCAGCAGTGAGTCGAGTTGGGCTTCTCATCCGTATTTT. This rearrangement joins TRBV10-1 to TRBJ2-3; the D is unclear. The V end lost 0 bases, the J end lost 14 bases, and 18 bases lay between the germline ends. The CDR3 is 14 amino acids. Germline V CDR1 and CDR2: WNHNN, SYGVQD (reference sequence).

This chain uses TRBV28 with TRBJ2-7; D gene ambiguous. Germline V gene data show CDR1 as MDHEN and CDR2 as SYDVKM. The ends were cut back, 5 bases at V and 4 bases at J, with 9 bases in the middle. CDR3 length: 12 residues. CDR3 sequence (DNA): TGTGCCAGCAGTAGGACGGGTTACGAGCAGTACTTC. Its protein product is CASSRTGYEQYF.

V gene TRBV28 combines with J gene TRBJ1-2, with 8 bases aligning to TRBD1. Per the germline V gene, CDR1 is MDHEN and CDR2 is SYDVKM. The V gene end was trimmed by 3 bases and the J gene end by 0 bases; junction bases not matched to a gene: 18. The CDR3 sequence is 20 residues long. CDR3 nucleotide sequence: TGTGCCAGCAGTTTGGGCCTAGATTTCGGGACAGGAGTTACTAACTATGGCTACACCTTC. Amino acids: CASSLGLDFGTGVTNYGYTF.

This clone came up a few times. The CDR3 spells CASSQSRTGLAGGNEQFF. In nucleotides, the CDR3 is TGTGCCAGCAGCCAGTCCCGAACTGGACTAGCGGGAGGAAATGAGCAGTTCTTC. The rearrangement links TRBV7-2 to TRBJ2-1, with TRBD2 matching 14 bases. Germline loops: CDR1 SGHTA, CDR2 FQGNSA. J was trimmed by 7 bases and V by 5 bases; bases with no gene match: 13. The length of the CDR3 is 18 residues.

This clone was detected once. The J gene is TRBJ2-1, the V gene TRBV27; 7 bases align to TRBD1. The CDR3 has 12 residues. Germline V gene lookup returns CDR1 MNHEY and CDR2 SMNVEV (reference sequence). The V segment lost 8 bases and the J segment 6 bases; nucleotides outside the gene matches: 4. Written as DNA, the CDR3 is TGTGCCAGCTTCTCAGGGGGCAATGAGCAGTTCTTC. Protein product: CASFSGGNEQFF.

This clone is labeled medium-sized. The chain carries TRBV27 and TRBJ2-3; tentatively, D is TRBD1 (5 bases). V was shortened by 7 bases and J by 3 bases, with 5 bases between the two germline ends. CDR3 length: 11 amino acids. CDR1 is MNHEY, CDR2 SMNVEV, per germline (reference sequence). CDR3 nucleotide sequence: TGTGCCAGCACAGGGACAGATACGCAGTATTTT. Amino acid sequence: CASTGTDTQYF.

The chain couples TRBV5-6 to TRBJ1-1; 8 nucleotides match TRBD1. The V segment lost 0 bases and the J segment 5 bases; nucleotides outside the gene matches: 9. Germline V gene lookup returns CDR1 SGHDT and CDR2 YYEEEE. The CDR3 has 16 amino acids. The CDR3: CASSLVTGERRTEAFF. The CDR3 region has the DNA TGTGCCAGCAGCTTGGTGACAGGGGAGAGGAGAACTGAAGCTTTCTTT.